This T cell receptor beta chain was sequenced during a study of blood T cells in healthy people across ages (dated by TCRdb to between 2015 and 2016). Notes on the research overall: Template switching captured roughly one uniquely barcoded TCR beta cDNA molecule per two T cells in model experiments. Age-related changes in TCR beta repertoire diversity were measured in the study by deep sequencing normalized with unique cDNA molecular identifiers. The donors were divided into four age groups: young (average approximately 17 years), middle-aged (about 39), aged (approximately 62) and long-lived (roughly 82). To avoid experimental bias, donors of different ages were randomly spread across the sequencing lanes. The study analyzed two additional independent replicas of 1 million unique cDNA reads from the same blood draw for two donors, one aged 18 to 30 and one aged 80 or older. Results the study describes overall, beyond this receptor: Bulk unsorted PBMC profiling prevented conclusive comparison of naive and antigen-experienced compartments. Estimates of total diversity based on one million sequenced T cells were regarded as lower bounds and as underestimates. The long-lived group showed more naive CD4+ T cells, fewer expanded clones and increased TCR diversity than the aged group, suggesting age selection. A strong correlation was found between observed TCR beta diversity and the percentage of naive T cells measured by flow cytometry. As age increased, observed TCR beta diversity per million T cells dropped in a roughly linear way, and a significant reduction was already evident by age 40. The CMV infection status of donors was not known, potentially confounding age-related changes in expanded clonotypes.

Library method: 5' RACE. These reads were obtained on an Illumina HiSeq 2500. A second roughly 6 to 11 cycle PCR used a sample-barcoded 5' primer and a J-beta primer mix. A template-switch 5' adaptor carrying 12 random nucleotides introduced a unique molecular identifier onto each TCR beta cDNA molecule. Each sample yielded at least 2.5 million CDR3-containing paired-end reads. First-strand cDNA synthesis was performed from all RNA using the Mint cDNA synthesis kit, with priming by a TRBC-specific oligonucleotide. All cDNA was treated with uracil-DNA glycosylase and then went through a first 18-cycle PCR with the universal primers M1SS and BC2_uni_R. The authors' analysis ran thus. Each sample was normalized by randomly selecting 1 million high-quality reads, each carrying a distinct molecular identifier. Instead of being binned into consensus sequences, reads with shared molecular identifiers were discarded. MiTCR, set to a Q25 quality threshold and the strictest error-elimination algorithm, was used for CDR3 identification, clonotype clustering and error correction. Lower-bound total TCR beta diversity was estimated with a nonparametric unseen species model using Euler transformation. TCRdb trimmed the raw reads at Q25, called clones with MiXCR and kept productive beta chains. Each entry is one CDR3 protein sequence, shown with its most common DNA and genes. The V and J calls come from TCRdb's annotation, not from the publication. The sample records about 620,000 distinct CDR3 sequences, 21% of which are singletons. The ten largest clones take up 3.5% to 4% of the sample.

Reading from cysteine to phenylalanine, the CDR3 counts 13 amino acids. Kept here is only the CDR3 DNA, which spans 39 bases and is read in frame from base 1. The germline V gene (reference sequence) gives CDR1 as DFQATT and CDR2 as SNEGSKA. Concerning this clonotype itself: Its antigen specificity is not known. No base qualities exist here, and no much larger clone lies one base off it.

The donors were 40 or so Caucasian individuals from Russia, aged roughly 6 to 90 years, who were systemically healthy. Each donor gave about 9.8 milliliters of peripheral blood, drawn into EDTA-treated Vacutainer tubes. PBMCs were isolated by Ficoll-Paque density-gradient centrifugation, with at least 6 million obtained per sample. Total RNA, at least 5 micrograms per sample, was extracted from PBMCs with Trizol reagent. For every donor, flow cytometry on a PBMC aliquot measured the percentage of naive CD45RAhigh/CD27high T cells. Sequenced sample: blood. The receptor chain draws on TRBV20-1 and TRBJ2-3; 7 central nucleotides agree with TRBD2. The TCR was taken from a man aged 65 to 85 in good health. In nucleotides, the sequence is TGCAGCCAGACTAGCCCAACCACGGATACGCAGTATTTT. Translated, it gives CSQTSPTTDTQYF.